These T cell receptor beta chains were read from a single sample in a study of blood T cell repertoires in COVID-19. Produced via immunoSEQ multiplex PCR; TCRdb's table is partial and in-frame only. The sample comprises about 270,000 clones, approximately 84% of which are singletons, and about 1.6% rests with the top ten. Sequenced sample: peripheral blood. The receptors derive from a human donor with COVID-19, enrolled during active disease. The donor label of this sample is uncertain. The CDR3 runs from the conserved cysteine through the conserved F or W. A D gene is named only where the DNA matches it firmly. The listing skips clone size in some rows; elsewhere it reads once, few, many or a size class.

>-|-|TRBJ1-2|TRBV6-5
CASSYFSSGSRSGYTF
TGTGCCAGCAGTTACTTCTCTAGTGGGAGCCGTTCGGGCTACACCTTC
>once|TRBD2|TRBJ2-2|TRBV30
CASPPAGAGELFF
TGTGCCTCTCCCCCAGCGGGAGCCGGGGAGCTGTTTTTT
>-|TRBD2|TRBJ2-6|TRBV9
CASSSGLAGSSGANVLTF
TGTGCCAGCAGCTCCGGACTAGCGGGGAGCTCTGGGGCCAACGTCCTGACTTTC
>few|-|TRBJ2-1|TRBV5-8
CASSASGGRYEQFF
TGTGCCAGCAGCGCCAGTGGAGGGCGGTATGAGCAGTTCTTC
>-|TRBD1|TRBJ2-3|TRBV7-3
CASSPGTGADTQYF
TGTGCCAGCAGCCCGGGGACAGGGGCAGATACGCAGTATTTT
>-|TRBD1|TRBJ1-2|TRBV19
CASSAFLQGAKGYTF
TGTGCCAGTAGCGCCTTTTTACAGGGGGCTAAAGGCTACACCTTC
>-|-|TRBJ1-2|TRBV29-1
CSVGEGYGYTF
TGCAGCGTTGGGGAGGGCTATGGCTACACCTTC
>once|TRBD1|TRBJ1-2|TRBV6-5
CASSYPGQGAYGYTF
TGTGCCAGCAGTTACCCCGGACAGGGAGCTTACGGCTACACCTTC
>-|-|TRBJ2-7|TRBV29-1
CSVKQGTSHEQYF
TGCAGCGTCAAACAGGGTACGTCCCACGAGCAGTACTTC
>-|-|TRBJ1-2|TRBV11-2
CASSSSGGYTF
TGTGCCAGCAGCTCCAGCGGTGGCTACACCTTC
>-|-|TRBJ1-3|TRBV11-1
CASSLSTESGNTIYF
TGTGCCAGCAGCTTGTCGACAGAATCTGGAAACACCATATATTTT
>-|TRBD2|TRBJ2-7|TRBV7-3
CASSPGLAGGYEQYF
TGTGCCAGCAGCCCGGGACTAGCGGGAGGGTACGAGCAGTACTTC
>-|-|TRBJ2-1|TRBV7-8
CASSYGQYYNEQFF
TGTGCCAGCAGCTACGGACAGTACTACAATGAGCAGTTCTTC
>-|TRBD1|TRBJ2-5|TRBV5-6
CASSFGTGVYQETQYF
TGTGCCAGCAGCTTTGGGACAGGGGTTTACCAAGAGACCCAGTACTTC
>-|-|TRBJ1-3|TRBV19
CASHQGLFGNTIYF
TGTGCCAGTCATCAGGGGCTATTTGGAAACACCATATATTTT
>-|TRBD2|TRBJ2-7|TRBV19
CASKAGGTYEQYF
TGTGCCAGTAAAGCGGGGGGGACCTACGAGCAGTACTTC
>once|-|TRBJ2-7|TRBV18
CASSPNPGLAYEQYF
TGTGCCAGCTCACCCAATCCGGGACTGGCCTACGAGCAGTACTTC
>once|TRBD1|TRBJ1-6|TRBV7-6
CASSSDRLNSPLHF
TGTGCCAGCAGCTCGGACAGGCTTAATTCACCCCTCCACTTT
>-|-|TRBJ2-1|TRBV2
CASSEGAVSYNEQFF
TGTGCCAGCAGTGAGGGAGCGGTCTCCTACAATGAGCAGTTCTTC
>-|-|TRBJ1-3|TRBV19
CASSVQGAGNTIYF
TGTGCCAGTAGTGTACAGGGCGCTGGAAACACCATATATTTT
>-|-|TRBJ1-5|TRBV6-2/TRBV6-3
CASSYEQAQNQPQHF
TGTGCCAGCAGTTACGAGCAGGCCCAGAATCAGCCCCAGCATTTT
>-|TRBD1|TRBJ2-1|TRBV5-4
CASSFRGSYNEQFF
TGTGCCAGCAGCTTCAGGGGGTCCTACAATGAGCAGTTCTTC
>-|TRBD1|TRBJ2-7|TRBV29-1
CSVETSGQAGERSF
TGCAGCGTTGAAACTTCCGGACAGGCCGGGGAGCGGTCCTTC
>-|TRBD2|TRBJ2-1|TRBV12-5
CASGFFGIAGEDEQFF
TGTGCTAGTGGTTTTTTCGGGATAGCGGGAGAGGATGAGCAGTTCTTC
>-|TRBD1|TRBJ1-1|TRBV10-3
CATGTGNAEAFF
TGTGCCACAGGGACAGGGAACGCTGAAGCTTTCTTT
>-|TRBD2|TRBJ2-3|TRBV23-1
CASSPHQRTSGSYKMYTQYF
TGCGCCAGCAGTCCTCACCAACGGACTAGCGGGTCCTATAAGATGTATACGCAGTATTTT
>-|-|TRBJ2-1|TRBV19
CASGNRDNEQFF
TGTGCCAGTGGAAACAGGGATAATGAGCAGTTCTTC
>once|TRBD2|TRBJ2-7|TRBV11-3
CASSPGTSGGFKQYF
TGTGCCAGCAGCCCCGGTACTAGCGGGGGATTTAAGCAGTACTTC
>-|TRBD2|TRBJ2-7|TRBV28
CASSLLPGLAGVVSGSYEQYF
TGTGCCAGCAGTTTATTACCGGGACTAGCGGGAGTTGTTTCGGGTTCCTACGAGCAGTACTTC
>-|-|TRBJ1-2|TRBV28
CASSLGSITNYGYTF
TGTGCCAGCAGTCTCGGGTCCATTACTAACTATGGCTACACCTTC
>-|-|TRBJ1-3|TRBV7-2
CASSVTGADSGNTIYF
TGTGCCAGCAGCGTGACAGGTGCGGACTCTGGAAACACCATATATTTT
>-|-|TRBJ1-5|TRBV24-1
CATSDPRGGVQPQHF
TGTGCCACCAGTGATCCCCGGGGGGGCGTTCAGCCCCAGCATTTT
>few|TRBD1|TRBJ1-1|TRBV18
CASSAQGAETEAFF
TGTGCCAGCTCAGCTCAGGGGGCCGAGACTGAAGCTTTCTTT
>-|TRBD1|TRBJ2-5|TRBV9
CASSGGTGGYQETQYF
TGTGCCAGCAGCGGAGGGACAGGGGGGTACCAAGAGACCCAGTACTTC
>once|TRBD1|TRBJ1-6|TRBV27
CASGTGYSSPLHF
TGTGCCAGTGGGACAGGGTACAGTTCACCCCTCCACTTT
>-|TRBD1|TRBJ1-5|TRBV25-1
CASSPGTVSNQPQHF
TGTGCCAGCAGTCCCGGGACAGTTAGCAATCAGCCCCAGCATTTT
>-|-|TRBJ1-1|TRBV3-1/TRBV3-2
CASSQLAENTEAFF
TGTGCCAGCAGCCAACTGGCAGAGAACACTGAAGCTTTCTTT
>-|TRBD2|TRBJ2-5|TRBV5-1
CASSLAGTSGGETQYF
TGCGCCAGCAGCTTGGCCGGGACTAGCGGTGGGGAGACCCAGTACTTC
>-|-|TRBJ1-1|TRBV27
CASSRRTVRTGDTEAFF
TGTGCCAGCAGCCGTCGGACAGTAAGAACAGGTGACACTGAAGCTTTCTTT
>-|TRBD1|TRBJ1-6|TRBV28
CASTLDQDRMRLGSLHF
TGTGCCAGCACCCTTGACCAGGACAGGATGAGACTGGGGTCCCTCCACTTT
>-|-|TRBJ1-2|TRBV3-1/TRBV3-2
CASSHVARDRAGYTF
TGTGCCAGCAGCCATGTCGCCCGGGATAGGGCTGGCTACACCTTC
>-|-|TRBJ2-7|TRBV28
CASSLSLYEQYF
TGTGCCAGCAGTTTATCCCTCTACGAGCAGTACTTC
>-|-|TRBJ1-2|TRBV28
CASSLTRQYYGYTF
TGTGCCAGCAGTTTAACCCGACAGTACTATGGCTACACCTTC
>-|-|TRBJ2-2|TRBV7-2
CASSLHRGTGELFF
TGTGCCAGCAGCCTGCATCGGGGCACCGGGGAGCTGTTTTTT
>-|-|TRBJ1-2|TRBV7-3
CASSLFNYGYTF
TGTGCCAGCAGCCTCTTTAACTATGGCTACACCTTC
>-|-|TRBJ1-6|TRBV5-4
CASSLAGGGRIHNSPLHF
TGTGCCAGCAGCTTGGCGGGCGGGGGGAGAATCCATAATTCACCCCTCCACTTT
>-|-|TRBJ1-2|TRBV27
CASSQQQRDNYGYTF
TGTGCCAGCAGCCAACAGCAGCGGGACAACTATGGCTACACCTTC
>-|-|TRBJ2-5|TRBV19
CATSQETQYF
TGTGCCACCAGTCAAGAGACCCAGTACTTC
>-|TRBD2|TRBJ2-5|TRBV5-5
CASSLVNGGEETQYF
TGTGCCAGCAGCTTGGTAAACGGGGGGGAAGAGACCCAGTACTTC
>-|-|TRBJ1-1|TRBV5-8
CASPHGGSLDSEFMNTEAFF
TGTGCCAGCCCCCATGGGGGGAGTCTGGATTCAGAGTTTATGAACACTGAAGCTTTCTTT
>-|TRBD1|TRBJ1-2|TRBV4-3
CASSQGAGGIRGYTF
TGCGCCAGCAGCCAAGGGGCAGGGGGCATTCGTGGCTACACCTTC
>-|-|TRBJ1-1|TRBV19
CASSIGGRNTEAFF
TGTGCCAGTAGTATAGGGGGGCGGAACACTGAAGCTTTCTTT